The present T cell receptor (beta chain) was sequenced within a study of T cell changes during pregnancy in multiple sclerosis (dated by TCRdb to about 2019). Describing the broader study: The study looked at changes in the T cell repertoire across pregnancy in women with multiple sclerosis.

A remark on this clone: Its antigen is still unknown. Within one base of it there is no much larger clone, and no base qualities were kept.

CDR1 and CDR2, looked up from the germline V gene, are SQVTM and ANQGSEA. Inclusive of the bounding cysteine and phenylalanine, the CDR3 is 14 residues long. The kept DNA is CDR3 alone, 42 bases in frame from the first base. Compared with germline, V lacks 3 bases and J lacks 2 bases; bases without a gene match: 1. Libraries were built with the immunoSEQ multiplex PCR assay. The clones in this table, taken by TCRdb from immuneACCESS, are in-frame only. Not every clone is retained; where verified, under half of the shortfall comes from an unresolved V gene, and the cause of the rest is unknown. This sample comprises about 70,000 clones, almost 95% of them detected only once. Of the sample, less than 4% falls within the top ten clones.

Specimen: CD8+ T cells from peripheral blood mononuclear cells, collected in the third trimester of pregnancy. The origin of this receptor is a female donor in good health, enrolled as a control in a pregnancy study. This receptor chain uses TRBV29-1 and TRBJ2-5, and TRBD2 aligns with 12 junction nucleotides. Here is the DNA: TGCAGCGTTGAGCTAGCGGGGGGGCAAGAGACCCAGTACTTC. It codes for CSVELAGGQETQYF.